The next 25 T cell receptor beta chains were all read from a single sample in a study of T-cell memory formation after mild COVID-19 (dated by TCRdb to the early 2020s). Library preparation was by 5' RACE. This sample was sequenced with an Illumina NovaSeq 6000. Using fastp at Q25 and MiXCR, TCRdb reprocessed the public reads and kept productive beta chains. Rows matching on CDR3 protein sequence are summarized as one entry with the most common DNA and genes. A total of a few hundred thousand distinct CDR3 sequences appear in this sample, approximately 23% of them only once. The biggest ten clones account for under 15% of the sample. The sample taken for sequencing was PBMCs or a T cell subset sorted from them (not recorded which). All receptors come from an adult woman who had mild COVID-19 (a few samples of this study predate the infection). The sample titles of this study are shuffled in the database, so cell type and time point are left out; the donor was told from shared clones.

This clonotype came up a few times. The chain combines TRBV25-1 with TRBJ1-5; a possible D gene is TRBD1 (5 bases). V was cut by 5 bases and J by 5 bases, with 13 bases left in between. The CDR3 runs to 14 residues. CDR1 MGHDK and CDR2 SYGVNS come from the germline V gene. CDR3 bases: TGTGCCAGCAGTCTCCCGGGACCCCATCAGCCCCAGCATTTT. Translated, it gives CASSLPGPHQPQHF. Complete variable domain (other parts from reference TRBV25-1 and TRBJ1-5): EADIYQTPRYLVIGTGKKITLECSQTMGHDKMYWYQQDPGMELHLIHYSYGVNSTEKGDLSSESTVSRIRTEHFPLTLESARPSHTSQYLCASSLPGPHQPQHFGDGTRLSIL.

This clonotype was seen only a few times. V usage is TRBV12-3 or TRBV12-4 and J usage is TRBJ2-7; D is possibly TRBD2 (6 bases). V was shortened by 5 bases and J by 2 bases, with 19 bases between the two germline ends. The CDR3 sequence is 16 residues long. The CDR3 spells CASSLRARTTTYEQYF. As DNA, the CDR3 is TGTGCCAGCAGTCTCCGAGCTCGGACTACCACCTACGAGCAGTACTTC.

The V gene is TRBV5-1, the J gene TRBJ2-7; 14 nucleotides agree with TRBD2. This CDR3 comprises 12 residues. Looked up from germline, CDR1 is SGHRS and CDR2 is YFSETQ. V was clipped by 10 bases and J by 6 bases; unmatched bases: 3. The CDR3 loop reads CARGLAGGEQYF. CDR3 coding DNA: TGCGCCCGAGGACTAGCGGGGGGCGAGCAGTACTTC.

This chain uses TRBV6-5 with TRBJ2-7, with D perhaps matching TRBD1 (5 bases). V lost 6 bases and J 0 bases, leaving 9 bases between the germline ends. The CDR3 has 13 amino acids. The germline CDR1 and CDR2 sequences are MNHEY and SVGAGI. In DNA, the CDR3 is TGTGCCAGCAGGCAGGGAACCTCCTACGAGCAGTACTTC. Translation gives CASRQGTSYEQYF.

The V call is TRBV3-1, the J call TRBJ1-2; D call uncertain. Germline lookup yields CDR1 LGHDT and CDR2 YNNKEL (reference sequence). With 2 bases removed from V and 2 bases from J, the gap between germline ends came to 9 bases. The CDR3 length is 14 residues. The CDR3 reads CASSQWQGNYGYTF. In DNA form, the CDR3 reads TGTGCCAGCAGCCAATGGCAAGGGAACTATGGCTACACCTTC.

This clonotype has just a few counts. The chain employs TRBV4-1 and TRBJ2-7; D remains ambiguous. The length of the CDR3 is 15 residues. The germline V gene has CDR1 MGHRA and CDR2 YSYEKL. The V end was cut by 1 base, the J end by 0 bases, with 10 bases between. This CDR3 reads CASSQGAASSYEQYF. As DNA, the CDR3 is TGCGCCAGCAGCCAAGGTGCTGCGAGCTCCTACGAGCAGTACTTC.

The gene calls are TRBV7-9 and TRBJ1-2; unclear D gene. The CDR3 has 11 residues. The V gene's germline CDR1 is SEHNR and CDR2 FQNEAQ (reference sequence). The germline V and J ends were trimmed by 3 bases and 8 bases, with 7 bases remaining between them. CDR3 amino acids: CASSFGEGYTF. The DNA for the CDR3 is TGTGCCAGCAGCTTCGGGGAAGGCTACACCTTC.

Many counts were recorded for this clonotype. This rearrangement joins TRBV7-6 to TRBJ2-5, with 9 positions matching TRBD1. This CDR3 region has 16 residues. CDR1 is SGHVS, CDR2 FNYEAQ, per germline. The J segment lost 4 bases and the V segment lost 3 bases, leaving 9 bases of the junction unmatched. The CDR3 DNA follows: TGTGCCAGCAGCTTTTTCGCCCGGACAGGGGTAGAGACCCAGTACTTC. It yields the protein CASSFFARTGVETQYF.

This clonotype was seen more than once but under ten times. This rearrangement joins TRBV12-3 or TRBV12-4 to TRBJ1-5; no definite D call. Trimming took off 2 bases at V and 4 bases at J, with 3 bases between the two ends. The CDR3 extends over 12 amino acids. The CDR3 coding sequence is TGTGCCAGCAGTTTAATGAATCAGCCCCAGCATTTT. Translated, it gives CASSLMNQPQHF.

This chain connects TRBV12-3 or TRBV12-4 to TRBJ2-1, with TRBD1 as a possible D gene (5 bases). V was cut by 3 bases and J by 6 bases, with 12 bases left in between. The CDR3 runs 14 residues. The CDR3 protein is CASSFISRANEQFF. For the CDR3, the DNA is TGTGCCAGCAGTTTTATCAGCAGGGCCAATGAGCAGTTCTTC.

This rearrangement joins TRBV20-1 to TRBJ2-5; weak D call: TRBD2 (6 bases). CDR1 and CDR2 from the germline V gene are DFQATT and SNEGSKA (reference sequence). V was shortened by 2 bases and J by 4 bases, with 14 bases between the two germline ends. The CDR3 has 14 amino acids. CDR3 loop: CSARYPGVVETQYF. Here the CDR3 DNA reads TGCAGTGCTAGATATCCGGGGGTGGTAGAGACCCAGTACTTC.

This chain joins TRBV7-8 and TRBJ1-5; D is uncertain. This CDR3 has 16 amino acids. Germline assignment: CDR1 SGHVS and CDR2 FQNEAQ. V was trimmed by 2 bases and J by 4 bases, leaving 15 bases between them. CDR3 DNA: TGTGCCAGCAGCTTAAGTCCCCTAGGGTCGAATCAGCCCCAGCATTTT. This gives the protein CASSLSPLGSNQPQHF.

The chain is built from TRBV3-1 and TRBJ2-1, with D unresolved. V dropped 0 bases and J dropped 6 bases, with 12 bases sitting between them. Germline V gene data show CDR1 as LGHDT and CDR2 as YNNKEL (reference sequence). The CDR3 sequence is 15 residues long. The CDR3 loop is CASSQDLGPANEQFF. In nucleotides, the CDR3 is TGTGCCAGCAGCCAAGATTTAGGACCGGCCAATGAGCAGTTCTTC.

The V gene is TRBV10-3, the J gene TRBJ2-3; 8 nucleotides align to TRBD2. Germline V gene data show CDR1 as ENHRY and CDR2 as SYGVKD. The CDR3 is made up of 15 amino acids. J was trimmed by 0 bases and V by 10 bases; bases with no gene match: 9. The CDR3 reads CATSQGLVSTDTQYF. The CDR3 DNA is TGTGCCACATCCCAGGGACTAGTAAGCACAGATACGCAGTATTTT.

This clonotype occurred many times. The chain carries TRBV5-1 and TRBJ2-7, with no clear D. Looked up from germline, CDR1 is SGHRS and CDR2 is YFSETQ. This CDR3 is built from 14 residues. V gave up 0 bases and J gave up 2 bases, with 9 bases separating them. This chain's CDR3 is CASSLEQPTYEQYF. The CDR3, as DNA: TGCGCCAGCAGCTTGGAACAGCCCACCTACGAGCAGTACTTC.

In nucleotides, the CDR3 is TGTGCCAGCAGTTACGGCCCGGCTGAGGTAGTAGCTTTCTTT. Protein: CASSYGPAEVVAFF. V usage is TRBV6-5 and J usage is TRBJ1-1; D is unresolved. The CDR3 sequence is 14 residues long. The germline V gene encodes CDR1 MNHEY and CDR2 SVGAGI. V lost 2 bases and J 10 bases, leaving 17 bases between the germline ends.

The V and J genes are TRBV29-1 and TRBJ2-2; 11 nucleotides line up with TRBD1. V dropped 7 bases and J dropped 4; count of bases not matched to a gene: 8. Looked up from germline, CDR1 is SQVTM and CDR2 is ANQGSEA. The CDR3 has 15 residues. This CDR3 is CSAVGQGAITGELFF. The CDR3 DNA sequence: TGCAGCGCCGTAGGACAGGGGGCTATCACCGGGGAGCTGTTTTTT.

This chain joins TRBV20-1 and TRBJ2-7, with D perhaps being TRBD1 or TRBD2 (5 bases each). With 1 base removed from V and 6 bases from J, the gap between germline ends came to 10 bases. The length of the CDR3 is 12 residues. The germline CDR1 and CDR2 sequences are DFQATT and SNEGSKA (reference sequence). The CDR3 nucleotides are TGCAGTGCTAGAGGGGGCCGGGGCGAGCAGTACTTC. It is translated as CSARGGRGEQYF.

This clonotype has at least ten counts. The chain combines TRBV3-1 with TRBJ2-2, with D possibly matching TRBD2 (7 bases). Between the trimmed V and J ends, which lost 0 bases and 2 bases, there was a span of 10 bases. Per germline, CDR1 LGHDT and CDR2 YNNKEL (reference sequence). The CDR3 is made up of 16 amino acids. CDR3 in DNA: TGTGCCAGCAGCCAAGACCGGGGGGCTAACACCGGGGAGCTGTTTTTT. This encodes CASSQDRGANTGELFF.

V and J are TRBV30 and TRBJ2-2; TRBD1 aligns across 8 bases. This CDR3 spans 15 amino acids. Germline V CDR1 and CDR2: GTSNPN, SVGIG (reference sequence). Trimming took 3 bases from V and 6 from J; bases not matched to a gene: 9. DNA for the CDR3: TGTGCCTGGAGGAAGCAAACCAGGGGGCCCGGGGAGCTGTTTTTT. Translated: CAWRKQTRGPGELFF.

This clonotype appeared a few times. J is TRBJ2-3 and V is TRBV6-2 or TRBV6-3; 10 positions agree with TRBD1. The CDR3 sequence is 17 residues long. Trimming cost V 0 bases and J 0 bases; bases outside gene matches: 3. Germline V gene sequence: CDR1 MNHEY, CDR2 SVGEGT. For the CDR3, the DNA is TGTGCCAGCAGTTACTCGACAGGGGGCAAAAGCACAGATACGCAGTATTTT. This sequence encodes CASSYSTGGKSTDTQYF.

The J gene is TRBJ2-3, the V gene TRBV9, with 15 bases that match TRBD2. The junction had 10 bases not matched to a gene; V was cut back by 3 bases and J by 5 bases. This CDR3 region has 18 residues. Germline values: CDR1 SGDLS, CDR2 YYNGEE. CDR3 in amino acids: CASSGRWTSGRAGDTQYF. The CDR3 region has the DNA TGTGCCAGCAGCGGGCGATGGACTAGCGGGAGGGCGGGAGATACGCAGTATTTT.

This rearrangement joins TRBV6-2 or TRBV6-3 to TRBJ2-7, with D unresolved. V lost 5 bases, J lost 3 bases, and 14 bases lay in between. The germline V gene encodes CDR1 MNHEY and CDR2 SVGEGT. This CDR3 has 14 residues. The CDR3: CASSPRLFYYEQYF. The CDR3 DNA is TGTGCCAGCAGTCCCCGCCTGTTCTACTACGAGCAGTACTTC.

The chain uses TRBV20-1 and TRBJ2-1; a possible D gene is TRBD2 (5 bases). This CDR3 has 18 amino acids. V was shortened by 1 base and J by 3 bases, with 22 bases between the two germline ends. Germline CDR1 reads DFQATT; CDR2 reads SNEGSKA (reference sequence). The CDR3 reads CSARGGASRDRGYNEQFF. The CDR3 bases are TGCAGTGCTAGAGGGGGAGCTAGCCGCGACCGTGGCTACAATGAGCAGTTCTTC.

This clonotype has more than one count but fewer than ten. The V and J genes are TRBV12-3 or TRBV12-4 and TRBJ2-5, with TRBD2 as a possible D gene (7 bases). V gave up 4 bases and J gave up 1 base, with 19 bases separating them. This CDR3 is 17 amino acids long. CDR3 region: CASSSLADGTPQETQYF. The DNA for the CDR3 is TGTGCCAGCAGTTCGCTAGCGGACGGGACACCCCAAGAGACCCAGTACTTC.